Following are 31 T cell receptor beta chains from one sample sequenced in a study of T cell responses to AZD1222 COVID-19 vaccine. The assay was immunoSEQ multiplex PCR, and TCRdb's table has in-frame clones only and misses some. This table holds roughly 180,000 clones, 80% to 95% found once. The sequencing here drew on peripheral blood, taken 28 days after the second dose of the MenACWY control vaccine. These receptors were taken from an adult who received the MenACWY meningococcal vaccine as a control.

The chain uses TRBV7-2 and TRBJ2-5; 7 positions match TRBD2. With 5 bases clipped from V and 9 bases from J, the junction kept 18 bases outside the gene matches. The CDR3 is 16 amino acids. Germline V gives CDR1 SGHTA, CDR2 FQGNSA. CDR3 loop: CASSVGAGTKAGAQYF. The CDR3 bases are TGTGCCAGCAGCGTGGGAGCCGGGACTAAGGCTGGTGCCCAGTACTTC.

This chain links TRBV5-1 with TRBJ2-2; D may correspond to TRBD1 or TRBD2 (5 bases each). Trimming left V 1 base short and J 2 bases short, with 9 bases between. The CDR3 spans 15 residues. Germline lookup yields CDR1 SGHRS and CDR2 YFSETQ. This CDR3 reads CASSLRDRNTGELFF. CDR3 nucleotides: TGCGCCAGCAGCTTGAGGGACCGCAACACCGGGGAGCTGTTTTTT.

The genes are TRBV6-5 and TRBJ1-4; 7 nucleotides match TRBD1. CDR1 and CDR2 from the germline V gene are MNHEY and SVGAGI. The CDR3 extends over 13 amino acids. J was trimmed by 7 bases and V by 9 bases; bases with no gene match: 8. CDR3: CASLQGPVEKLFF. The CDR3 coding sequence is TGTGCCAGTTTACAGGGGCCAGTTGAAAAACTGTTTTTT.

The rearrangement links TRBV12-5 to TRBJ2-7; TRBD2 matches at 13 bases. The CDR3 is 18 residues long. J was trimmed by 2 bases and V by 5 bases; bases with no gene match: 12. CDR1 is LGHNT and CDR2 is FRNRAP in the germline V gene. The CDR3: CASGMPGLAGYPTYEQYF. DNA for the CDR3: TGTGCTAGTGGTATGCCGGGACTAGCGGGATACCCTACCTACGAGCAGTACTTC.

This chain links TRBV2 with TRBJ2-5; D is ambiguous. Per the germline V gene, CDR1 is SNHLY and CDR2 is FYNNEI. The CDR3 has 12 amino acids. V gave up 4 bases and J gave up 3 bases, with 6 bases separating them. This CDR3 reads CASSGGKETQYF. CDR3 DNA: TGTGCCAGCAGTGGTGGTAAAGAGACCCAGTACTTC.

The CDR3 sequence: CASSLYQGSANYGYTF. The CDR3 DNA follows: TGTGCCAGCTCACTCTACCAGGGATCAGCTAACTATGGCTACACCTTC. J is TRBJ1-2 and V is TRBV18; a possible D gene is TRBD1 (5 bases). V was shortened by 4 bases and J by 0 bases, with 15 bases between the two germline ends. Germline lookup yields CDR1 KGHSH and CDR2 LQKENI. The CDR3 totals 16 residues.

The chain employs TRBV18 and TRBJ1-2, with a possible D match to TRBD1 (5 bases). The CDR3 sequence is 12 residues long. Trimming removed 1 base at V and 7 bases at J, with 7 bases between. Per germline, CDR1 KGHSH and CDR2 LQKENI. This chain's CDR3 is CASSPHGGGYTF. In DNA, the CDR3 is TGTGCCAGCTCACCACACGGGGGTGGCTACACCTTC.

The rearrangement links TRBV12-3 or TRBV12-4 to TRBJ2-7, with D unresolved. The CDR3 is 13 amino acids. Trimming took 2 bases from V and 2 from J, leaving 7 bases between them. The CDR3 loop reads CASSLSRAYEQYF. DNA for the CDR3: TGTGCCAGCAGTTTAAGCAGAGCCTACGAGCAGTACTTC.

V and J are TRBV10-2 and TRBJ2-1; TRBD2 aligns across 9 bases. The V gene's germline CDR1 is WSHSY and CDR2 SAAADI. This CDR3 is 15 amino acids long. V shed 5 bases, J shed 3 bases, and the junction held 5 bases outside the gene matches. The CDR3 protein is CASSIAGALYNEQFF. The CDR3, as DNA: TGCGCCAGCAGTATAGCGGGGGCCCTCTACAATGAGCAGTTCTTC.

V usage is TRBV6-5 and J usage is TRBJ1-1, with D perhaps TRBD1 (5 bases). There are 12 residues in the CDR3. CDR1 and CDR2 from the germline V gene are MNHEY and SVGAGI. The V end lost 9 bases, the J end lost 1 base, and 9 bases lay between the germline ends. The CDR3 protein is CASSGRNTEAFF. CDR3 coding DNA: TGTGCCAGTTCAGGGAGGAACACTGAAGCTTTCTTT.

CDR3 residues: CASGGGPSYNEQFF. The CDR3 DNA reads TGTGCCAGCGGGGGGGGGCCCTCCTACAATGAGCAGTTCTTC. This chain links TRBV6-5 with TRBJ2-1; the D gene is possibly TRBD2 (7 bases). The CDR3 totals 14 residues. Germline V gene lookup returns CDR1 MNHEY and CDR2 SVGAGI. V was clipped by 8 bases and J by 0 bases, with 11 bases between them.

CDR3: CASSLFSAAGETQYF. Written as DNA, the CDR3 is TGCGCCAGCAGCTTGTTTTCCGCGGCAGGGGAGACCCAGTACTTC. The chain links TRBV5-1 to TRBJ2-5; weak D call: TRBD1 (5 bases). The CDR3 runs 15 residues. V lost 1 base, J lost 5 bases, and 15 bases lay in between. The germline gives CDR1 SGHRS, CDR2 YFSETQ. Complete variable domain (other parts from reference TRBV5-1 and TRBJ2-5): KAGVTQTPRYLIKTRGQQVTLSCSPISGHRSVSWYQQTPGQGLQFLFEYFSETQRNKGNFPGRFSGRQFSNSRSEMNVSTLELGDSALYLCASSLFSAAGETQYFGPGTRLLVL.

The V call is TRBV12-3 or TRBV12-4, the J call TRBJ1-2, with 7 bases lining up with TRBD1. This CDR3 has 13 residues. After removal of 6 bases from V and 4 bases from J, the junction contained 5 bases not matched to a gene. The CDR3 region has the DNA TGTGCCAGCAGCGCGGGACAGAGCTATGGCTACACCTTC. Translated: CASSAGQSYGYTF.

The CDR3 loop is CASSRGMGQSRNEQFF. The CDR3 DNA follows: TGTGCCAGCAGCCGCGGAATGGGACAATCAAGGAATGAGCAGTTCTTC. The chain carries TRBV4-2 and TRBJ2-1; D perhaps matches TRBD1 (6 bases). The ends were cut back, 4 bases at V and 7 bases at J, with 20 bases in the middle. In germline, CDR1 is LGHNA, CDR2 YNFKEQ. CDR3 length: 16 residues.

V usage is TRBV6-5 and J usage is TRBJ1-6; TRBD1 is a possible D gene (5 bases). V was shortened by 6 bases and J by 7 bases, with 7 bases between the two germline ends. Germline V gene sequence: CDR1 MNHEY, CDR2 SVGAGI. This CDR3 spans 12 amino acids. The CDR3 protein is CASRTVNSPLHF. The CDR3, as DNA: TGTGCCAGCAGGACAGTCAATTCACCCCTCCACTTT.

This chain joins TRBV5-1 and TRBJ1-2; D not resolved. The germline CDR1 and CDR2 sequences are SGHRS and YFSETQ. The CDR3 extends over 14 amino acids. Trimming pared 6 bases from V and 0 bases from J, leaving 12 bases between. DNA for the CDR3: TGCGCCAGCACGGCCCAAAGTTCTAACTATGGCTACACCTTC. This encodes CASTAQSSNYGYTF.

This sequence joins TRBV28 and TRBJ1-2; D is undetermined. The CDR3 covers 13 residues. V was pared by 3 bases and J by 4 bases, with 9 bases between. Germline V gives CDR1 MDHEN, CDR2 SYDVKM. The CDR3, as DNA: TGTGCCAGCAGTTTGGGAGGGCGCTATGGCTACACCTTC. Encoded protein: CASSLGGRYGYTF.

The CDR3 bases are TGTGCCAGCAGCGGGACGGCTATGAACACTGAAGCTTTCTTT. It specifies CASSGTAMNTEAFF. This chain uses TRBV5-4 with TRBJ1-1; TRBD1 is a possible D gene (5 bases). CDR3 length: 14 amino acids. Germline V gene lookup returns CDR1 SGHNT and CDR2 YYREEE (reference sequence). Trimming shortened V by 4 bases and J by 0 bases, and 10 bases separated the two germline ends.

The chain joins TRBV6-1 to TRBJ1-6, with 9 positions matching TRBD1. V lost 4 bases, J lost 2 bases, and 3 bases stayed unmatched. CDR3 length: 16 amino acids. Germline V gives CDR1 MNHNS, CDR2 SASEGT. CDR3 DNA sequence: TGTGCCAGCAGTGGGGACAGGGACCCCTATAATTCACCCCTCCACTTT. Its protein is CASSGDRDPYNSPLHF.

This rearrangement joins TRBV29-1 to TRBJ1-1, with D tentatively TRBD1 (5 bases). The CDR3 loop spans 17 amino acids. Germline values: CDR1 SQVTM, CDR2 ANQGSEA. V was pared by 5 bases and J by 3 bases, with 25 bases between. CDR3 nucleotides: TGCAGCGTTCTCCTGACAGAGCCCTCGCCCTTGTACACTGAAGCTTTCTTT. This codes for CSVLLTEPSPLYTEAFF.

This clone was seen a few times. The chain has TRBV7-2 and TRBJ1-1; 8 bases map to TRBD1. CDR3 size: 14 residues. From germline, CDR1 is SGHTA and CDR2 FQGNSA. J gave up 3 bases and V 5 bases, and 5 bases lay outside the gene matches. CDR3 nucleotide sequence: TGTGCCAGCAGCAAACAGGGGGTGGACACTGAAGCTTTCTTT. Its protein product is CASSKQGVDTEAFF.

The chain couples TRBV18 to TRBJ1-5; weak D call: TRBD1 (5 bases). Per germline, CDR1 KGHSH and CDR2 LQKENI. With 0 bases removed from V and 3 bases from J, the gap between germline ends came to 12 bases. The length of the CDR3 is 16 residues. For the CDR3, the DNA is TGTGCCAGCTCACCACCGAACCAGGGACTCAATCAGCCCCAGCATTTT. Amino acid sequence: CASSPPNQGLNQPQHF.

V and J are TRBV4-1 and TRBJ2-5; either TRBD1 or TRBD2 may supply D (5 bases each). Germline CDR1 MGHRA, CDR2 YSYEKL. V was trimmed by 0 bases and J by 5 bases, leaving 13 bases between them. The CDR3 totals 15 residues. The CDR3 DNA sequence: TGCGCCAGCAGCCAAGACGGGGCTAGCTTTGAGACCCAGTACTTC. Protein sequence: CASSQDGASFETQYF.

The chain links TRBV4-2 to TRBJ1-5; D not resolved. This CDR3 spans 14 amino acids. V lost 1 base and J lost 4, with 8 bases in between. Germline loops: CDR1 LGHNA, CDR2 YNFKEQ. CDR3: CASSQAGRNQPQHF. The CDR3 nucleotides are TGTGCCAGCAGCCAAGCTGGACGTAATCAGCCCCAGCATTTT.

This chain uses TRBV30 with TRBJ1-2; 7 bases match TRBD1. The ends lost 3 bases at V and 5 bases at J; junction bases unmatched: 9. The CDR3 is 14 amino acids. Per germline, CDR1 GTSNPN and CDR2 SVGIG (reference sequence). The CDR3 DNA is TGTGCCTGGAGGTCCGTCACAGGGGCGTATGGCTACACCTTC. Encoded protein: CAWRSVTGAYGYTF.

The chain is built from TRBV19 and TRBJ2-4, with D perhaps assigned TRBD1 or TRBD2 (5 bases each). V lost 4 bases, J lost 5 bases, and 12 bases lay in between. The germline V gene has CDR1 LNHDA and CDR2 SQIVND (reference sequence). The CDR3 length is 14 residues. CDR3 loop: CASSTPGAENIQYF. CDR3 coding DNA: TGTGCCAGTAGTACCCCCGGGGCCGAAAACATTCAGTACTTC.

This chain uses TRBV2 with TRBJ1-1, with D possibly being TRBD1 (6 bases). CDR3 size: 14 residues. V lost 5 bases to trimming and J lost 4 bases, with 14 bases between them. CDR1 SNHLY and CDR2 FYNNEI come from the germline V gene. CDR3 in DNA: TGTGCCAGCAGTACAGGGTACCCACCCACTGAAGCTTTCTTT. Its translation is CASSTGYPPTEAFF. Looking up the rest from reference TRBV2 and TRBJ1-1 gives the full variable domain: EPEVTQTPSHQVTQMGQEVILRCVPISNHLYFYWYRQILGQKVEFLVSFYNNEISEKSEIFDDQFSVERPDGSNFTLKIRSTKLEDSAMYFCASSTGYPPTEAFFGQGTRLTVV.

This clone was seen just once. This chain connects TRBV2 to TRBJ1-3; D unresolved. The ends were cut back, 3 bases at V and 0 bases at J, with 9 bases in the middle. Germline CDR1 SNHLY, CDR2 FYNNEI. This CDR3 has 15 amino acids. CDR3 bases: TGTGCCAGCAGTGACGTCAGATACTCTGGAAACACCATATATTTT. Protein product: CASSDVRYSGNTIYF.

This chain links TRBV19 with TRBJ1-6; no reliable D call. Germline V gene lookup returns CDR1 LNHDA and CDR2 SQIVND (reference sequence). Trimming left V 8 bases short and J 10 bases short, with 15 bases between. The CDR3 covers 13 residues. The CDR3 region is CASQNLWGSPLHF. As DNA, the CDR3 is TGTGCCAGTCAGAATCTCTGGGGATCACCCCTCCACTTT.

The chain carries TRBV3-1 (or the pseudogene TRBV3-2) and TRBJ1-2; D remains unclear. CDR1 is LGHDT and CDR2 is YNNKEL in the germline V gene (reference sequence). The length of the CDR3 is 13 residues. V was clipped by 4 bases and J by 4 bases, with 10 bases between them. CDR3 sequence reads: CASSPDGFYGYTF. The CDR3, as DNA: TGTGCCAGCAGCCCGGACGGATTCTATGGCTACACCTTC.

The chain's CDR3 is CASRWTGGTLGYTF. The CDR3 region has the DNA TGTGCCAGCAGATGGACAGGGGGGACTCTAGGCTACACCTTC. The rearrangement links TRBV28 to TRBJ1-2; 10 bases align to TRBD1. Germline CDR1 reads MDHEN; CDR2 reads SYDVKM. The CDR3 consists of 14 residues. The junction had 9 bases not matched to a gene; V was cut back by 6 bases and J by 8 bases.